These T cell receptor beta chains were read from a single sample in a study of identical twins. TCRdb re-called the 5' RACE reads through MiXCR, storing one row per CDR3 protein. The sample lists roughly 690,000 distinct CDR3 sequences; around 6% were seen once. The specimen was naive T cells sorted from blood. Receptors were obtained from a man aged 18 to 30 in good health. Both conserved end residues are part of each CDR3. D genes are given only for firm matches. Size is omitted from some rows. Given values are once, few, many or a class for expanded clones.

D gene | J gene | V gene | clone size | CDR3 DNA | CDR3 protein
- | TRBJ1-1 | TRBV29-1 | many | TGCAGCGTTAAGACAGCGCCCCTCAAAGCTTTCTTT | CSVKTAPLKAFF
- | TRBJ2-1 | TRBV10-3 | many | TGTGCCATCACCCTAGGTGGGAGAGGCCATGAGCAGTTCTTC | CAITLGGRGHEQFF
- | TRBJ2-7 | TRBV28 | many | TGTGCCAGCAGTCTCAACAGGTTGAGCTCCTACGAGCAGTACTTC | CASSLNRLSSYEQYF
TRBD2 | TRBJ2-2 | TRBV6-2/TRBV6-3 | - | TGTGCCAGCAGTAGATCCCTAGCGGGAGCCGGGGAGCTGTTTTTT | CASSRSLAGAGELFF
TRBD1 | TRBJ1-5 | TRBV24-1 | few | TGTGCCACCAGTGTGACAGGGGTAAGTCAGCCCCAGCATTTT | CATSVTGVSQPQHF
- | TRBJ2-4 | TRBV28 | - | TGTGCCAGCTGCCCTGGACGTTTACGCGTGGCCAAAAACATTCAGTACTTC | CASCPGRLRVAKNIQYF
- | TRBJ1-5 | TRBV6-2/TRBV6-3 | many | TGTGCCAGCAGCCCGCCTCGGGGTGGCCGTAGCAATCAGCCCCAGCATTTT | CASSPPRGGRSNQPQHF
- | TRBJ2-1 | TRBV29-1 | many | TGCAGCTCGAGGGTCCGCTCCTACAATGAGCAGTTCTTC | CSSRVRSYNEQFF
TRBD1 | TRBJ1-3 | TRBV24-1 | - | TGTGCCACCAGTGGTCCAAACAGGGGTACTGGAAACACCATATATTTT | CATSGPNRGTGNTIYF
- | TRBJ1-1 | TRBV7-9 | many | TGTGCCAGCAGCCGACAGCTCGAGAACACTGAAGCTTTCTTT | CASSRQLENTEAFF
- | TRBJ2-7 | TRBV12-3/TRBV12-4 | many | TGTGCCAGCAGTTTCGCTGCCGAGCAGTACTTC | CASSFAAEQYF
TRBD2 | TRBJ2-1 | TRBV3-1 | many | TGTGCCAGCAGCCAAGGGGCCGGGACTAGGAAGTTCTTC | CASSQGAGTRKFF
TRBD2 | TRBJ2-5 | TRBV20-1 | - | TGCAGTGCCACTAGCGCTACCCAAGAGACCCAGTACTTC | CSATSATQETQYF
- | TRBJ1-1 | TRBV5-1 | many | TGCGCCAGCAGCTCCAAAACAGGGTTTGGAGGCGTCGAAGCTTTCTTT | CASSSKTGFGGVEAFF
TRBD2 | TRBJ2-3 | TRBV30 | - | TGTGCCTTCGGGACTAGCGGGATTGGCACAGATACGCAGTATTTT | CAFGTSGIGTDTQYF
- | TRBJ1-5 | TRBV5-1 | - | TGCGCCAGCAGCCCGTGGTACCGGACAAGGGGAAGTCAGCCCCAGCATTTT | CASSPWYRTRGSQPQHF
- | TRBJ1-5 | TRBV20-1 | many | TGCAGTGCTAGCAATGCTAATAGCAATCAGCCCCAGCATTTT | CSASNANSNQPQHF
- | TRBJ2-7 | TRBV5-1 | many | TGCGCCAGCAGCGGCGGACAGTCCTACGAGCAGTACTTC | CASSGGQSYEQYF
- | TRBJ2-1 | TRBV24-1 | many | TGTGCCACCACTTCGGGCCCTTACAATGAGCAGTTCTTC | CATTSGPYNEQFF
TRBD2 | TRBJ2-1 | TRBV28 | few | TGTGCCAGCAGTCCTTCTAGCGGGACATACAATGAGCAGTTCTTC | CASSPSSGTYNEQFF
TRBD2 | TRBJ2-3 | TRBV20-1 | few | TGCAGAGTTTCACTAGCGGGAGGGATCACCGCAGATACGCAGTATTTT | CRVSLAGGITADTQYF
- | TRBJ2-2 | TRBV25-1 | - | TGTGCCACCCGTAACACCGGGGAGCTGTTTTTT | CATRNTGELFF
- | TRBJ2-7 | TRBV12-3/TRBV12-4 | many | TGTGCCAGCAGTTTAGAACCTGGCTACGAGCAGTACTTC | CASSLEPGYEQYF
- | TRBJ2-7 | TRBV6-2/TRBV6-3 | - | TGTGCCAGCAGTTATCAAGGTACCCAACATCCCAAGCAGTACTTC | CASSYQGTQHPKQYF
- | TRBJ2-1 | TRBV7-8 | many | TGTGCCAGCAGCCCGTTCGGGGAGAGCTCCTACAATGAGCAGTTCTTC | CASSPFGESSYNEQFF
- | TRBJ2-1 | TRBV7-9 | - | TGTGCCAGCAGCCCCGGTAGCGATGAGCAGTTCTTC | CASSPGSDEQFF
TRBD1 | TRBJ2-7 | TRBV24-1 | few | TGTGCCACCAGTGATCCCGGACAGGGCTCCTACGAGCAGTACTTC | CATSDPGQGSYEQYF
TRBD2 | TRBJ2-1 | TRBV3-1 | - | TGTGCCAGCTCCCCCAGACTAGCGGGAGGGGGTGAGCAGTTCTTC | CASSPRLAGGGEQFF
- | TRBJ1-5 | TRBV7-6 | - | TGTGCCAGCAGCCCCGCCCGCAGGGATCAGCCCCAGCATTTT | CASSPARRDQPQHF
- | TRBJ2-5 | TRBV5-1 | many | TGCGCCAGCAGCCGTGAAGGACAAGAGACCCAGTACTTC | CASSREGQETQYF
- | TRBJ2-1 | TRBV12-3/TRBV12-4 | many | TGTGCCAGCGCAACCTATGAGCAGTTCTTC | CASATYEQFF
TRBD2 | TRBJ2-3 | TRBV12-3/TRBV12-4 | many | TGTGCCAGCAGCCGGGGGGGTCGAGGCACAGATACGCAGTATTTT | CASSRGGRGTDTQYF
- | TRBJ2-2 | TRBV20-1 | many | TGCAGTGCTAGAGAAGGAGTGACCGGGGAGCTGTTTTTT | CSAREGVTGELFF
- | TRBJ2-2 | TRBV12-3/TRBV12-4 | - | TGTGCCAGCAGTTTTTCCGTAAACACCGGGGAGCTGTTTTTT | CASSFSVNTGELFF